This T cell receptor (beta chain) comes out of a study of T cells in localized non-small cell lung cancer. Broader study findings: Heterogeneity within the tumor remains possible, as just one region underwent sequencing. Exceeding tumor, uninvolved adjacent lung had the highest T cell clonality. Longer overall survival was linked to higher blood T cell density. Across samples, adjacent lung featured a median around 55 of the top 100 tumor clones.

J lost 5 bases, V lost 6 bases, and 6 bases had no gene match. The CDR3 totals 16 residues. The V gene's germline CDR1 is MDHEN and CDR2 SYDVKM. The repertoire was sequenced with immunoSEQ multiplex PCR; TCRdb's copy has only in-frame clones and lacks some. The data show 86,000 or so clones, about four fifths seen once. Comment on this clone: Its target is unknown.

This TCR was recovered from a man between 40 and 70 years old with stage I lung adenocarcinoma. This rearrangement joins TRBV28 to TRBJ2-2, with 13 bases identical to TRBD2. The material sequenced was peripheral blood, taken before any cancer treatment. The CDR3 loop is CASRPTSGRRTGELFF. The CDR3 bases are TGTGCCAGCAGGCCGACTAGCGGGAGGAGAACCGGGGAGCTGTTTTTT.